This T cell receptor beta chain comes out of a study of T cell changes during pregnancy in multiple sclerosis. Trimming cost V 3 bases and J 1 base; bases outside gene matches: 13. CDR1 and CDR2 (germline): MDHEN, SYDVKM. The CDR3 is made up of 18 amino acids. Method: immunoSEQ multiplex PCR; TCRdb's copy keeps in-frame clones and lacks some. The repertoire holds around 50,000 clones, with 80% to 95% as singletons. This sample comprised CD4+ T cells from peripheral blood mononuclear cells, obtained after pregnancy. The clonotype comes from a female donor in good health, enrolled as a control in a pregnancy study. V is TRBV28 and J is TRBJ2-3; 7 positions match TRBD2. As DNA, the CDR3 is TGTGCCAGCAGTTTCATAGCGGGTCCCGGCTTTGGCACAGATACGCAGTATTTT. It codes for CASSFIAGPGFGTDTQYF.